Below, 16 T cell receptor beta chains from the same sample are listed, as sequenced in a study of blood T cell repertoires in COVID-19. The protocol was immunoSEQ multiplex PCR, while the TCRdb copy is restricted to in-frame clones and leaves out a portion. Of a few hundred thousand clones in the sample, around 84% were seen once. The source material was PBMCs or T cells enriched from blood (not recorded which). Receptors were obtained from a woman aged 40 to 50 who had recovered from COVID-19.

This chain links TRBV18 with TRBJ1-1; 9 positions agree with TRBD1. The germline V gene has CDR1 KGHSH and CDR2 LQKENI. The CDR3 totals 14 residues. Germline trimming cut 6 bases from V and 3 bases from J; bases unmatched to any gene: 5. The CDR3 protein is CASSSRDRDTEAFF. The CDR3 DNA follows: TGTGCCAGCTCGTCCCGGGACAGGGACACTGAAGCTTTCTTT.

The chain links TRBV9 to TRBJ2-1; 9 nucleotides line up with TRBD2. The CDR3 loop spans 15 amino acids. Unmatched junction bases numbered 3, after V lost 4 bases and J lost 1 base. Germline lookup yields CDR1 SGDLS and CDR2 YYNGEE. CDR3 region: CASSTSGRSYNEQFF. CDR3 bases: TGTGCCAGCAGCACCAGCGGGAGGTCCTACAATGAGCAGTTCTTC.

The rearrangement joins TRBV19 to TRBJ2-2; 9 nucleotides agree with TRBD1. The CDR3 is 15 amino acids. V was pared by 8 bases and J by 7 bases, with 11 bases of the junction left unmatched. CDR1 LNHDA and CDR2 SQIVND come from the germline V gene (reference sequence). CDR3 nucleotides: TGTGCCAGTGTACCGGGACAGGGTTGGATCGGGGAGCTGTTTTTT. Encoded protein: CASVPGQGWIGELFF.

This clone was found once. The V gene is TRBV6-2 or TRBV6-3, the J gene TRBJ2-7; D is ambiguous. The germline gives CDR1 MNHEY, CDR2 SVGEGT. Trimming left V 2 bases short and J 4 bases short, with 12 bases between. This CDR3 has 14 amino acids. Written as DNA, the CDR3 is TGTGCCAGCAGTTACCCGTCGTTTTCGTACGAGCAGTACTTC. The encoded protein is CASSYPSFSYEQYF.

The V call is TRBV28, the J call TRBJ1-5; the D gene is possibly TRBD1 (5 bases). With 6 bases removed from V and 1 base from J, the gap between germline ends came to 16 bases. CDR1 is MDHEN, CDR2 SYDVKM, per germline. This CDR3 region has 16 residues. The CDR3 nucleotides are TGTGCCAGCAGCCCCATCTTGTCAGGGAGCAATCAGCCCCAGCATTTT. It encodes CASSPILSGSNQPQHF.

The V call is TRBV10-2, the J call TRBJ1-1, with D hard to call. From germline, CDR1 is WSHSY and CDR2 SAAADI. This CDR3 has 13 amino acids. Trimming cost V 7 bases and J 4 bases, with 13 bases left between them. CDR3 DNA sequence: TGCGCCAGCACCCACGAACGGGGCACTGAAGCTTTCTTT. Translation gives CASTHERGTEAFF.

The chain uses TRBV21-1 and TRBJ1-2. TRBV21-1 is described as a pseudogene. CDR3 size: 14 residues. DNA for the CDR3: TGTGCCAGCATAGAGGTCAGAAATAACTATGGCTACACCTTC. It codes for CASIEVRNNYGYTF.

V is TRBV2 and J is TRBJ2-1, with a tentative D call TRBD2 (6 bases). Germline CDR1 and CDR2: SNHLY and FYNNEI. The CDR3 spans 13 residues. Trimming took 6 bases from V and 4 from J, leaving 10 bases between them. This chain's CDR3 is CASRGGSYNEQFF. DNA of the CDR3: TGTGCCAGCAGGGGGGGAAGTTACAATGAGCAGTTCTTC.

The V gene is TRBV12-3 or TRBV12-4, the J gene TRBJ1-5; no clear D gene. The CDR3 contains 13 residues. V lost 2 bases, J lost 3 bases, and 5 bases lay in between. The CDR3 region is CASSLRYNQPQHF. The DNA for the CDR3 is TGTGCCAGCAGTTTACGGTACAATCAGCCCCAGCATTTT.

The V and J genes are TRBV14 and TRBJ1-3, with unresolved D. The CDR3 covers 13 residues. The germline CDR1 and CDR2 sequences are SGHDN and FVKESK. The ends were cut back, 1 base at V and 9 bases at J, with 10 bases in the middle. This CDR3 reads CASSQATTTTIYF. The CDR3, as DNA: TGTGCCAGCAGCCAAGCCACAACAACCACCATATATTTT.

This rearrangement joins TRBV11-2 to TRBJ2-3; 9 nucleotides line up with TRBD2. The length of the CDR3 is 18 residues. The trim removed 2 bases at V and 4 bases at J, leaving 13 bases unmatched. The germline CDR1 and CDR2 sequences are SGHAT and FQNNGV. The CDR3: CASSLRGGLLAGPDTQYF. In nucleotides, the CDR3 is TGTGCCAGCAGCTTAAGAGGGGGCTTACTAGCGGGCCCAGATACGCAGTATTTT.

Here the CDR3 DNA reads TGTGCCAGCATGATTGGGCGGACACAAGAGACCCAGTACTTC. It codes for CASMIGRTQETQYF. The V gene is TRBV19, the J gene TRBJ2-5; maybe TRBD1 (5 bases). In germline, CDR1 is LNHDA, CDR2 SQIVND (reference sequence). V was pared by 9 bases and J by 2 bases, with 16 bases between. CDR3 length equals 14 residues.

The CDR3 region is CASIGAGPSSGANVLTF. The CDR3, as DNA: TGTGCCAGCATTGGTGCGGGCCCCTCTTCTGGGGCCAACGTCCTGACTTTC. The V call is TRBV28, the J call TRBJ2-6, with D perhaps TRBD2 (5 bases). Germline assignment: CDR1 MDHEN and CDR2 SYDVKM. V was pared by 7 bases and J by 1 base, with 17 bases between. CDR3 length: 17 amino acids.

This clone has just a few counts. This chain joins TRBV28 and TRBJ2-7, with 9 nucleotides matching TRBD2. Germline V gene data show CDR1 as MDHEN and CDR2 as SYDVKM. After removal of 5 bases from V and 2 bases from J, the junction contained 10 bases not matched to a gene. The CDR3 spans 16 residues. The CDR3 region has the DNA TGTGCCAGCAGTCCAGCCTCAGCTAGCGGGACCTACGAGCAGTACGTC. It specifies CASSPASASGTYEQYV.

The rearrangement joins TRBV5-8 to TRBJ2-2; the match to TRBD1 covers 7 bases. Germline CDR1 and CDR2: SGHTS and YDEGEE. V was clipped by 4 bases and J by 1 base; unmatched bases: 4. The CDR3 extends over 15 amino acids. CDR3 sequence: CASSPGTENTGELFF. DNA for the CDR3: TGTGCCAGCAGCCCAGGGACAGAGAACACCGGGGAGCTGTTTTTT.

The CDR3, as DNA: TGCAGCGTTGCTCTAGCGGGAGGAGAGACCCAGTACTTC. Amino acids: CSVALAGGETQYF. The J gene is TRBJ2-5, the V gene TRBV29-1; TRBD2 aligns across 11 bases. V trimming: 4 bases; J trimming: 4 bases; junction bases outside the gene matches: 2. The CDR3 is made up of 13 amino acids. Germline-derived CDR1 and CDR2 are SQVTM and ANQGSEA.